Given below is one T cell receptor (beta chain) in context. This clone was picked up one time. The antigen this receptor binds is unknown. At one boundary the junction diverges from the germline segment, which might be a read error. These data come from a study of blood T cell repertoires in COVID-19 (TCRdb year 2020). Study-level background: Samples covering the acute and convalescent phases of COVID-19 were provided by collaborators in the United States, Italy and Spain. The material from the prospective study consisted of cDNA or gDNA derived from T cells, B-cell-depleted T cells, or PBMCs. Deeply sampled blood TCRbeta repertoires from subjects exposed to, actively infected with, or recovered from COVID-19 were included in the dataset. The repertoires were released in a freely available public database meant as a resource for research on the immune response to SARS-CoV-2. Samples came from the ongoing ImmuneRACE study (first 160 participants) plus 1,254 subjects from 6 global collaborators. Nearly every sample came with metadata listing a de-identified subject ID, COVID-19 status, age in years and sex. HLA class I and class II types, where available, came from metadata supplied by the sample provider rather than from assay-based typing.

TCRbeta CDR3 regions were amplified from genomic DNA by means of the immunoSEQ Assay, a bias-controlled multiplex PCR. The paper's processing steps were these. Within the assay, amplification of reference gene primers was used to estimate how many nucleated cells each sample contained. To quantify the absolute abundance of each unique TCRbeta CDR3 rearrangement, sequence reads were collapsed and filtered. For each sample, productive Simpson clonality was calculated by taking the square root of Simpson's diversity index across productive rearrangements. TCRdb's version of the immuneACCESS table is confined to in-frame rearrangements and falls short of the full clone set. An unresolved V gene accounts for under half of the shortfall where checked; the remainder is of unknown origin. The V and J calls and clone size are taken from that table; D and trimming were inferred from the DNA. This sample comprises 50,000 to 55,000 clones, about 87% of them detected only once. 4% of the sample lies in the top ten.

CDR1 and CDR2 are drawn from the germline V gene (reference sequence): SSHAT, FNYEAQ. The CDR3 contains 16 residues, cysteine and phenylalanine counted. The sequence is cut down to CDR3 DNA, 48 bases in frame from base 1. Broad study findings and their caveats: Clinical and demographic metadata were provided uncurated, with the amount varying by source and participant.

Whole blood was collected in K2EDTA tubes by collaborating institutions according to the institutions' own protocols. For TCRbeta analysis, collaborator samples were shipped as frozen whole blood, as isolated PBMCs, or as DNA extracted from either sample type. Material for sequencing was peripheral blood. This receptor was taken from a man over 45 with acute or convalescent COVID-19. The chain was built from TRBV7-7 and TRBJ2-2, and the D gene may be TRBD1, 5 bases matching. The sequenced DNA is TGTGCTAGCAGCTTAGTACGGACAAGAAACACCGGGGAGCTGTTTTTT. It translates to CASSLVRTRNTGELFF.